The 11 T cell receptor beta chains given below trace back to one sample, sequenced in a study of OX40 agonist ivuxolimab in advanced cancers. Generated by immunoSEQ multiplex PCR, the TCRdb table keeps only in-frame clones and is missing some. The sample lists tens of thousands of clones; 84% were seen once. The sequencing used CD4+ or CD8+ T cells sorted from blood, collected in a trial of the OX40 agonist ivuxolimab. The receptor set was obtained from an adult with an advanced solid tumor such as melanoma, head and neck, liver or kidney cancer.

The J gene is TRBJ1-1, the V gene TRBV28; D not resolved. The CDR3 totals 14 residues. The V end was cut by 2 bases, the J end by 2 bases, with 9 bases between. The germline V gene has CDR1 MDHEN and CDR2 SYDVKM. The CDR3 DNA sequence: TGTGCCAGCAGTTTAGGGCGGCTTAACACTGAAGCTTTCTTT. It yields the protein CASSLGRLNTEAFF. The variable domain in full, completed from reference TRBV28 and TRBJ1-1, reads DVKVTQSSRYLVKRTGEKVFLECVQDMDHENMFWYRQDPGLGLRLIYFSYDVKMKEKGDIPEGYSVSREKKERFSLILESASTNQTSMYLCASSLGRLNTEAFFGQGTRLTVV.

This clone has a handful of counts. The V call is TRBV11-2, the J call TRBJ1-5; D is undetermined. Trimming removed 1 base at V and 7 bases at J, with 8 bases between. This CDR3 comprises 13 residues. Germline V lookup: CDR1 SGHAT, CDR2 FQNNGV. The CDR3, as DNA: TGTGCCAGCAGCTTAGCGGCTATGCAGCCCCAGCATTTT. It translates to CASSLAAMQPQHF.

This clone has at least ten counts. The CDR3, as DNA: TGTGCCAGCAGCCCACAAGCGGGAGGGCCCTCCGAGCAGTACTTC. Protein: CASSPQAGGPSEQYF. The chain employs TRBV14 and TRBJ2-7; 10 nucleotides line up with TRBD2. Per the germline V gene, CDR1 is SGHDN and CDR2 is FVKESK. The CDR3 extends over 15 amino acids. With V trimmed by 4 bases and J by 6 bases, 9 bases remained unmatched.

This sequence joins TRBV7-2 and TRBJ1-3, with D possibly TRBD1 on 6 matching bases. This CDR3 has 14 residues. Trimming cost V 3 bases and J 3 bases, with 9 bases left between them. Germline-derived CDR1 and CDR2 are SGHTA and FQGNSA. The CDR3 loop is CASSFSGVGNTIYF. The CDR3 bases are TGTGCCAGCAGCTTTTCAGGGGTTGGAAACACCATATATTTT.

The chain is built from TRBV28 and TRBJ2-7; D perhaps matches TRBD2 (6 bases). The CDR3 runs 12 residues. Germline V CDR1 and CDR2: MDHEN, SYDVKM. V lost 1 base to trimming and J lost 6 bases, with 7 bases between them. CDR3 bases: TGTGCCAGCAGTTTATTGGGGGGCGAGCAGTACGTC. Protein: CASSLLGGEQYV.

The chain combines TRBV30 with TRBJ2-7; no definite D call. CDR1 GTSNPN and CDR2 SVGIG come from the germline V gene (reference sequence). CDR3 length: 12 residues. V was trimmed by 2 bases and J by 4 bases, leaving 9 bases between them. The CDR3 sequence: CAWSPRLYEQYF. CDR3 DNA sequence: TGTGCCTGGAGTCCCCGACTTTACGAGCAGTACTTC.

This chain connects TRBV19 to TRBJ1-5; maybe TRBD1 (5 bases). Between the trimmed V and J ends, which lost 9 bases and 10 bases, there was a span of 16 bases. Germline loops: CDR1 LNHDA, CDR2 SQIVND (reference sequence). The CDR3 spans 12 residues. In nucleotides, the CDR3 is TGTGCCAGCTACGAGGCCCAGGGACCCCAGCATTTT. This sequence encodes CASYEAQGPQHF.

This chain joins TRBV28 and TRBJ2-7; D possibly corresponds to TRBD2 (7 bases). The CDR3 extends over 14 amino acids. Germline V lookup: CDR1 MDHEN, CDR2 SYDVKM. Trimming removed 6 bases from V and 2 bases from J, with 14 bases in between. CDR3 DNA: TGTGCCAGCAGGGGGGGGCCAGGAGCCTACGAGCAGTACGTC. This encodes CASRGGPGAYEQYV.

The chain couples TRBV6-5 to TRBJ1-1; 11 bases line up with TRBD1. Unmatched junction bases numbered 3, after V lost 5 bases and J lost 4 bases. CDR3 size: 14 residues. Per germline, CDR1 MNHEY and CDR2 SVGAGI. In DNA, the CDR3 is TGTGCCAGCAGTATTGGGACAGGGGGCACTGAAGCTTTCTTT. It translates to CASSIGTGGTEAFF.

The chain combines TRBV9 with TRBJ2-3; D tentatively fits TRBD1 or TRBD2 (6 bases each). The length of the CDR3 is 14 residues. V lost 2 bases, J lost 4 bases, and 11 bases lay in between. CDR1 SGDLS and CDR2 YYNGEE come from the germline V gene. The CDR3 DNA reads as TGTGCCAGCAGCGTGCCCGGGGGCGCAGATACGCAGTATTTT. Residues: CASSVPGGADTQYF.

This clone was observed once. The chain uses TRBV5-1 and TRBJ2-5; a possible D gene is TRBD2 (5 bases). Germline CDR1 reads SGHRS; CDR2 reads YFSETQ. Trimming removed 4 bases at V and 0 bases at J, with 13 bases between. There are 15 residues in the CDR3. DNA of the CDR3: TGCGCCAGCAGCGATCACAGACTAAACCAAGAGACCCAGTACTTC. Protein product: CASSDHRLNQETQYF.